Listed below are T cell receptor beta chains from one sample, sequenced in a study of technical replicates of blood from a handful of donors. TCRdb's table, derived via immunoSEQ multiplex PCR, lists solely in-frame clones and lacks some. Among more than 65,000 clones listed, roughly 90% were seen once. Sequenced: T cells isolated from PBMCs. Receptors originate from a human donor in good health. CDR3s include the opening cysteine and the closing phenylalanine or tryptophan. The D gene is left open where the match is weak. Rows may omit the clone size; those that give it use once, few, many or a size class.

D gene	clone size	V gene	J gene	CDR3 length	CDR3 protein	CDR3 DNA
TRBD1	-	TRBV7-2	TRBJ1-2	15	CASSFQGALAYGYTF	TGTGCCAGCAGCTTTCAGGGGGCGCTCGCCTATGGCTACACCTTC
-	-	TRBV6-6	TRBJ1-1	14	CASSIREVDTEAFF	TGTGCCAGCAGTATCAGGGAAGTAGACACTGAAGCTTTCTTT
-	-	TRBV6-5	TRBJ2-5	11	CASSLRETQYF	TGTGCCAGCAGCCTAAGAGAGACCCAGTACTTC
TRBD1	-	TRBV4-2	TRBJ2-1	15	CASSQGTGFGNEQFF	TGTGCCAGCAGCCAAGGGACAGGGTTTGGCAATGAGCAGTTCTTC
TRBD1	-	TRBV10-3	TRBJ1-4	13	CAIGDRVEEKLFF	TGTGCCATCGGAGACAGGGTAGAAGAAAAACTGTTTTTT
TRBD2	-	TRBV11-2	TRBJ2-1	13	CASSLDLAAEQFF	TGTGCCAGCAGCTTAGACCTAGCGGCTGAGCAGTTCTTC
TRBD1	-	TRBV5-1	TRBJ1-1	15	CASSLKGTENTEAFF	TGCGCCAGCAGCCTGAAAGGGACAGAGAACACTGAAGCTTTCTTT
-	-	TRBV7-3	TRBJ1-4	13	CASSLTYNEKLFF	TGTGCCAGCAGCCTGACTTATAATGAAAAACTGTTTTTT
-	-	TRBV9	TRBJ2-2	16	CASSTSPDGNTGELFF	TGTGCCAGCAGCACTAGCCCCGACGGTAACACCGGGGAGCTGTTTTTT
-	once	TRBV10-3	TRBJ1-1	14	CAIGSGGSGAEAFF	TGTGCCATCGGATCAGGAGGTTCGGGCGCTGAAGCTTTCTTT
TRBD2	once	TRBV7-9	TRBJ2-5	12	CDQKRERETQYF	TGTGACCAAAAGCGGGAACGTGAGACCCAGTACTTC
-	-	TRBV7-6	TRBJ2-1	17	CASSLLGIADEYNEQFF	TGTGCCAGCAGCTTACTGGGCATAGCGGATGAATACAATGAGCAGTTCTTC
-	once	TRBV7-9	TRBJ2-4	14	CASSLVESQNIQYF	TGTGCCAGCAGCTTAGTTGAGTCTCAAAACATTCAGTACTTC
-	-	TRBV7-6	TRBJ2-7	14	CASSLGKGAYEQYF	TGTGCCAGCAGCTTAGGAAAGGGGGCCTACGAGCAGTACTTC
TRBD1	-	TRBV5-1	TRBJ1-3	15	CASSEGTGMGNTIYF	TGCGCCAGCAGCGAGGGGACAGGGATGGGAAATACCATATATTTT
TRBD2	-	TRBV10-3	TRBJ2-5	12	CAISVGGETQYF	TGTGCCATCAGTGTGGGGGGGGAGACCCAGTACTTC
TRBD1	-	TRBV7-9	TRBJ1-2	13	CASSPLDRAGYTF	TGTGCCAGCAGCCCCCTCGACAGGGCGGGCTACACCTTC
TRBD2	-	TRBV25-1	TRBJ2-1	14	CASSGTSGTNEQFF	TGTGCCAGCAGTGGGACTAGCGGGACGAATGAGCAGTTCTTC
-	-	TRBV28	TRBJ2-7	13	CASSPTGSYEQYF	TGTGCCAGCAGTCCAACAGGGTCCTACGAGCAGTACTTC
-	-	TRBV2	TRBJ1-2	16	CASSEVGVREEDGYTF	TGTGCCAGCAGTGAAGTAGGGGTCAGGGAAGAGGATGGCTACACCTTC
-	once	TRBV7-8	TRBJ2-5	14	CASSLAGVGETQYF	TGTGCCAGCAGCTTAGCAGGGGTAGGAGAGACCCAGTACTTC
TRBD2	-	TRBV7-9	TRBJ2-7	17	CASSFRGRTSGGYEQYF	TGTGCCAGCAGCTTCAGGGGTCGGACTAGCGGGGGCTACGAGCAGTACTTC
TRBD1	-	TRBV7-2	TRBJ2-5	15	CASSPTTGRGSTQYF	TGTGCCAGCAGCCCGACGACAGGGCGTGGGTCGACCCAGTACTTC
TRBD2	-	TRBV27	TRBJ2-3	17	CASGSQSWTSGSGTQYF	TGTGCCAGCGGTTCCCAATCATGGACTAGCGGGAGTGGGACGCAGTATTTT
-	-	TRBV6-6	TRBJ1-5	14	CASRQGVGNQPQHF	TGTGCCAGCAGACAGGGCGTGGGCAATCAGCCCCAGCATTTT